The entry below describes one TCR beta chain. This specimen belongs to a study of blood T cell repertoires in COVID-19. Whole-study context: The origin of the acute and convalescent COVID-19 samples was the United States, Italy and Spain. The analysed material was cDNA or gDNA that came from T cells, B-cell-depleted T cells, or PBMCs.

Germline-derived CDR1 and CDR2 are LGHDT and YNNKEL (reference sequence). This CDR3 is built from 18 residues. The trim removed 4 bases at V and 1 base at J, leaving 10 bases unmatched. In the original analysis: Nucleated cell counts were estimated from reference gene primer amplification. Using immunoSEQ multiplex PCR, the repertoire was profiled, and TCRdb retains in-frame clones only, with some absent. The DNA was the basis for D and trimming; V, J and clone size are from that table. The profile covers roughly 220,000 clones, with roughly 84% appearing a single time and over 2.5% taken by the ten largest.

This TCR was recovered from a woman in her 30s who had recovered from COVID-19. Sequencing input: peripheral blood. The chain has TRBV3-1 (or the pseudogene TRBV3-2) and TRBJ1-1; TRBD1 matches 12 bases. In DNA, the CDR3 is TGTGCCAGCAGCCCGGGACAGGGGGCGAATGTTAAGAACACTGAAGCTTTCTTT. It translates to CASSPGQGANVKNTEAFF.